These 27 T cell receptor beta chains originate from one sample sequenced in a study of T cells in Graves' hyperthyroidism and ophthalmopathy. TCR beta CDR3 regions were amplified from RNA transcripts. A first-round RT-PCR of the TCR CDR3 used the HTBI primer set. TCRdb fed the multiplex PCR reads into MiXCR, producing one record per CDR3 protein. The sample has 300,000 to 400,000 distinct CDR3 sequences; 15% to 20% are singletons. Input material: blood. These receptors were obtained from a woman in her forties or fifties with Graves' hyperthyroidism.

This clonotype was seen a handful of times. The chain employs TRBV12-3 or TRBV12-4 and TRBJ2-7, with TRBD1 identical over 9 bases. The CDR3 is made up of 14 amino acids. Trimming at V came to 6 bases and at J to 5 bases, leaving 8 bases not matched to a gene. This CDR3 reads CASSPRDRVHEQYF. The CDR3 DNA sequence: TGTGCCAGCAGCCCCCGGGACAGGGTACACGAGCAGTACTTC.

This clonotype was seen more than once but under ten times. The rearrangement joins TRBV5-1 to TRBJ1-1; D not certain. The CDR3 spans 14 residues. Germline V gene data show CDR1 as SGHRS and CDR2 as YFSETQ. V lost 0 bases and J lost 10, with 16 bases in between. The CDR3 bases are TGCGCCAGCAGCTTGGAAGGCGGTCGGTCGTTAGCTTTCTTT. This translates into CASSLEGGRSLAFF.

The chain has TRBV5-1 and TRBJ1-2; D unclear. Trimming stripped 0 bases from V and 4 bases from J, with 10 bases between. CDR3 length: 14 amino acids. Germline-derived CDR1 and CDR2 are SGHRS and YFSETQ. The CDR3 DNA reads as TGCGCCAGCAGCTTGGACAGATCTACCTATGGCTACACCTTC. Protein product: CASSLDRSTYGYTF.

This clonotype was seen a few times. The chain uses TRBV30 and TRBJ2-2; 7 positions agree with TRBD1. The CDR3 totals 18 residues. V lost 5 bases to trimming and J lost 6 bases; unmatched junction nucleotides: 21. Germline loops: CDR1 GTSNPN, CDR2 SVGIG (reference sequence). The CDR3 loop reads CAWDTGTAALRTAGELFF. The CDR3 DNA sequence: TGTGCCTGGGATACAGGGACAGCGGCATTACGAACGGCCGGGGAGCTGTTTTTT. The complete variable domain, with remaining parts taken from reference TRBV30 and TRBJ2-2, reads SQTIHQWPATLVQPVGSPLSLECTVEGTSNPNLYWYRQAAGRGLQLLFYSVGIGQISSEVPQNLSASRPQDRQFILSSKKLLLSDSGFYLCAWDTGTAALRTAGELFFGEGSRLTVL.

This clonotype showed up just a few times. The V gene is TRBV12-3 or TRBV12-4, the J gene TRBJ2-2; 14 positions match TRBD2. The trim removed 4 bases at V and 7 bases at J, leaving 11 bases unmatched. The CDR3 runs 18 residues. CDR3 residues: CASSSSTSGGALDGELFF. The CDR3 coding sequence is TGTGCCAGCAGTTCCTCGACTAGCGGGGGGGCCCTCGACGGGGAGCTGTTTTTT.

This clonotype has only a few counts. The genes are TRBV6-1 and TRBJ2-1, with D possibly being TRBD1 or TRBD2 (5 bases each). Per the germline V gene, CDR1 is MNHNS and CDR2 is SASEGT. Trimming shortened V by 7 bases and J by 10 bases, and 20 bases separated the two germline ends. CDR3 size: 14 residues. CDR3 amino acids: CASMRGTFSGEQFF. The DNA for the CDR3 is TGTGCCAGCATGAGGGGTACTTTCTCCGGGGAGCAGTTCTTC.

This clonotype was counted only a few times. The gene calls are TRBV3-1 and TRBJ1-4; TRBD1 aligns across 8 bases. V was pared by 1 base and J by 2 bases, with 3 bases of the junction left unmatched. The CDR3 covers 16 residues. CDR1 is LGHDT and CDR2 is YNNKEL in the germline V gene (reference sequence). The CDR3 DNA reads as TGTGCCAGCAGCCAAGGTACAGGGGGTACTAATGAAAAACTGTTTTTT. Its translation: CASSQGTGGTNEKLFF.

In this sample, this clonotype turned up many times. The chain links TRBV30 to TRBJ2-2; TRBD2 matches 7 bases. The CDR3 runs 13 residues. Germline CDR1 and CDR2: GTSNPN and SVGIG (reference sequence). With 3 bases clipped from V and 6 bases from J, the junction kept 4 bases outside the gene matches. CDR3 in amino acids: CAWRGLAAGELFF. Written as DNA, the CDR3 is TGTGCCTGGAGGGGGCTAGCGGCCGGGGAGCTGTTTTTT.

This clonotype has ten or more counts. The V and J genes are TRBV28 and TRBJ1-1; D possibly corresponds to TRBD1 (5 bases). The CDR3 has 13 residues. V lost 3 bases and J lost 3, with 8 bases in between. Germline V gene sequence: CDR1 MDHEN, CDR2 SYDVKM. CDR3 in DNA: TGTGCCAGCAGTTTCCTGGGGGACACTGAAGCTTTCTTT. Translation: CASSFLGDTEAFF.

This clonotype was seen many times. The chain couples TRBV5-1 to TRBJ2-1; a weak D match, TRBD1 (5 bases). The V gene's germline CDR1 is SGHRS and CDR2 YFSETQ. The CDR3 contains 15 residues. Trimming pared 0 bases from V and 4 bases from J, leaving 11 bases between. CDR3 in DNA: TGCGCCAGCAGCTTGGCCACAGGAGTGTACAATGAGCAGTTCTTC. It specifies CASSLATGVYNEQFF.

This clonotype has a count of ten or more. V is TRBV6-2 or TRBV6-3 and J is TRBJ2-3; 7 nucleotides match TRBD2. V lost 7 bases, J lost 2 bases, and 6 bases stayed unmatched. From germline, CDR1 is MNHEY and CDR2 SVGEGT. This CDR3 spans 14 amino acids. The DNA for the CDR3 is TGTGCCAGCAAAGTGGGAGGGGACACAGATACGCAGTATTTT. Translation gives CASKVGGDTDTQYF.

V usage is TRBV9 and J usage is TRBJ2-1, with 7 bases lining up with TRBD2. CDR3 length: 16 residues. V lost 6 bases, J lost 3 bases, and 12 bases stayed unmatched. Germline lookup yields CDR1 SGDLS and CDR2 YYNGEE. CDR3 DNA sequence: TGTGCCAGCACACCACAGCGGGAAGAGCTCTACAATGAGCAGTTCTTC. It encodes CASTPQREELYNEQFF.

This clonotype was seen repeatedly, ten times or more. This rearrangement joins TRBV18 to TRBJ2-1; D is perhaps TRBD2 (5 bases). Trimming pared 3 bases from V and 7 bases from J, leaving 16 bases between. The germline CDR1 and CDR2 sequences are KGHSH and LQKENI. This CDR3 comprises 15 residues. The CDR3 loop is CASSPPVPGRNEQFF. CDR3 sequence (DNA): TGTGCCAGCTCACCGCCGGTGCCGGGAAGGAATGAGCAGTTCTTC.

This clonotype was detected only a few times. As DNA, the CDR3 is TGTGCCAGCAGTAGCCGAGGGGTATTAAGGGACACCGGGGAGCTGTTTTTT. This codes for CASSSRGVLRDTGELFF. The V call is TRBV27, the J call TRBJ2-2; D possibly matches TRBD1 or TRBD2 (5 bases each). Germline V gene sequence: CDR1 MNHEY, CDR2 SMNVEV (reference sequence). V lost 5 bases to trimming and J lost 3 bases, with 19 bases between them. CDR3 length equals 17 residues.

A few counts support this clonotype. This chain links TRBV28 with TRBJ1-2; the D is unclear. Germline V CDR1 and CDR2: MDHEN, SYDVKM. Trimming left V 7 bases short and J 0 bases short, with 6 bases between. CDR3 length: 12 residues. DNA of the CDR3: TGTGCCAGCACACGGCCTAACTATGGCTACACCTTC. It encodes CASTRPNYGYTF.

In its sample, this clonotype was seen many times. The rearrangement uses TRBV28 and TRBJ2-7; D call uncertain. The ends were cut back, 5 bases at V and 1 base at J, with 15 bases in the middle. CDR3 size: 15 residues. The germline gives CDR1 MDHEN, CDR2 SYDVKM. CDR3 DNA sequence: TGTGCCAGCAGTAACGAAAAGAGTTTTTCCTACGAGCAGTACTTC. Encoded protein: CASSNEKSFSYEQYF. The complete variable domain, with remaining parts taken from reference TRBV28 and TRBJ2-7, reads DVKVTQSSRYLVKRTGEKVFLECVQDMDHENMFWYRQDPGLGLRLIYFSYDVKMKEKGDIPEGYSVSREKKERFSLILESASTNQTSMYLCASSNEKSFSYEQYFGPGTRLTVT.

As to this clonotype: One base away lies a much larger clone, so this may be a sequencing read error. This is likely a read error, given that the CDR3 carries no conserved phenylalanine or tryptophan at its end. The chain has TRBV12-3 or TRBV12-4 and TRBJ2-3; TRBD2 is a possible D gene (6 bases). Trimming took 1 base from V and 1 from J, leaving 9 bases between them. CDR3 length: 15 residues. CDR3 amino acids: CASSLVGGGTDTQYL. CDR3 DNA: TGTGCCAGCAGTTTAGTTGGAGGGGGCACAGATACGCAGTATCTT.

This chain uses TRBV2 with TRBJ2-5; 7 positions agree with TRBD2. V gave up 6 bases and J gave up 3 bases; unmatched junction bases: 10. CDR1 and CDR2 (germline): SNHLY, FYNNEI. The CDR3 runs to 15 residues. CDR3 DNA sequence: TGTGCCAGCAGGGGCCCACCGGCGGGGGAAGAGACCCAGTACTTC. It encodes CASRGPPAGEETQYF.

There are a few counts of this clonotype. The chain has TRBV7-9 and TRBJ2-2; the match to TRBD1 covers 8 bases. V dropped 5 bases and J dropped 6; count of bases not matched to a gene: 11. Germline V gene data show CDR1 as SEHNR and CDR2 as FQNEAQ (reference sequence). The CDR3 length is 16 residues. The CDR3 loop is CASSPDRVYFSGELFF. The CDR3 DNA is TGTGCCAGCAGCCCGGACAGGGTGTATTTTTCCGGGGAGCTGTTTTTT.

J is TRBJ2-1 and V is TRBV27; perhaps TRBD2 as D (5 bases). This CDR3 region has 11 residues. The V gene lost 5 bases and the J gene lost 9 bases, with 8 bases spanning the gap. Germline V CDR1 and CDR2: MNHEY, SMNVEV (reference sequence). The CDR3 protein is CASSLGSEQFF. The DNA for the CDR3 is TGTGCCAGCAGTCTAGGGAGTGAGCAGTTCTTC.

This chain connects TRBV4-1 to TRBJ1-2; a possible D gene is TRBD1 (5 bases). This CDR3 comprises 17 residues. The V gene lost 4 bases and the J gene lost 3 bases, with 21 bases spanning the gap. Germline-derived CDR1 and CDR2 are MGHRA and YSYEKL. The CDR3 spells CASSPIAAGGKDYGYTF. DNA for the CDR3: TGCGCCAGCAGCCCGATCGCGGCCGGGGGGAAGGACTATGGCTACACCTTC.

This clonotype showed up many times. The rearrangement links TRBV3-1 to TRBJ1-5, with D possibly matching TRBD1 (6 bases). Trimming shortened V by 1 base and J by 6 bases, and 13 bases separated the two germline ends. The CDR3 is 15 amino acids. Germline CDR1 is LGHDT and CDR2 is YNNKEL (reference sequence). CDR3 bases: TGTGCCAGCAGCCAAGGATCAGGGGTAGGTCAGCCCCAGCATTTT. This gives the protein CASSQGSGVGQPQHF.

CDR3 protein: CAWSVEAGAHEQFF. The CDR3 nucleotides are TGTGCCTGGAGTGTAGAAGCGGGTGCACATGAGCAGTTCTTC. This chain connects TRBV30 to TRBJ2-1, with D maybe TRBD2 (6 bases). Trimming pared 0 bases from V and 8 bases from J, leaving 14 bases between. Germline V gene data show CDR1 as GTSNPN and CDR2 as SVGIG (reference sequence). The CDR3 is 14 residues long.

The chain is built from TRBV19 and TRBJ1-1; no reliable D call. The CDR3 spans 13 residues. From germline, CDR1 is LNHDA and CDR2 SQIVND (reference sequence). Trimming shortened V by 9 bases and J by 1 base, and 12 bases separated the two germline ends. CDR3 protein: CASTRQGNTEAFF. The CDR3 nucleotides read TGTGCCAGCACTAGACAAGGGAACACTGAAGCTTTCTTT.

This clonotype has only a few counts. The J gene is TRBJ1-1, the V gene TRBV10-3; D remains unclear. The germline CDR1 and CDR2 sequences are ENHRY and SYGVKD. V lost 3 bases, J lost 0 bases, and 8 bases lay in between. The CDR3 is made up of 14 amino acids. The CDR3 loop reads CAISDVGVNTEAFF. CDR3 coding DNA: TGTGCCATCAGTGATGTGGGCGTGAACACTGAAGCTTTCTTT.

This clonotype was observed many times. The chain couples TRBV18 to TRBJ2-2; 8 bases align to TRBD2. CDR3 length: 15 residues. Germline values: CDR1 KGHSH, CDR2 LQKENI. The trim removed 3 bases at V and 3 bases at J, leaving 3 bases unmatched. The CDR3 loop reads CASSPSGGYTGELFF. The CDR3 DNA reads TGTGCCAGCTCACCGTCGGGAGGGTACACCGGGGAGCTGTTTTTT.

This clonotype has a count of ten or more. The rearrangement links TRBV3-1 to TRBJ1-1; unclear D gene. CDR1 and CDR2 (germline): LGHDT, YNNKEL (reference sequence). V lost 4 bases to trimming and J lost 4 bases, with 10 bases between them. The CDR3 has 13 amino acids. This chain's CDR3 is CASSLGRGTEAFF. CDR3 bases: TGTGCCAGCAGCCTAGGCCGAGGCACTGAAGCTTTCTTT.